This T cell receptor beta chain comes out of a study of blood T cell repertoires in COVID-19. The ends lost 5 bases at V and 3 bases at J; junction bases unmatched: 9. Germline assignment: CDR1 SGHVS and CDR2 FNYEAQ. The CDR3 consists of 16 residues. The protocol was immunoSEQ multiplex PCR, while the TCRdb copy is restricted to in-frame clones and leaves out a portion. The sample includes 200,000 to 250,000 clones, 75% to 90% seen only once; the top ten take roughly 6.3%. Material: PBMCs or T cells enriched from blood (not recorded which). The clonotype comes from a woman aged 25 to 39 with acute COVID-19. The V gene is TRBV7-6, the J gene TRBJ2-3, with 9 bases matching TRBD2. The CDR3 nucleotides read TGTGCCAGCAGCCTATGGGGAGGACTAGCGACAGATACGCAGTATTTT. This sequence encodes CASSLWGGLATDTQYF.